This T cell receptor beta chain was captured in a study of control samples from healthy donors and cancer patients. The germline V gene encodes CDR1 GTSNPN and CDR2 SVGIG (reference sequence). CDR3 length: 13 amino acids. The V and J ends lost 0 bases and 13 bases respectively, with 13 bases between them. Only in-frame clones appear in the TCRdb table, and some are missing; sequencing was by immunoSEQ multiplex PCR. This sample yields tens of thousands of clones, of which roughly 89% are seen a single time; less than 6.5% belongs to the top ten. Source material: PBMCs. The receptor comes from a man aged 60 to 69 with colorectal cancer. The chain carries TRBV30 and TRBJ1-6, with a weak D call TRBD1 (6 bases). CDR3 sequence reads: CAWSVQGRAPLHF. The DNA for the CDR3 is TGTGCCTGGAGTGTACAGGGTCGGGCTCCCCTCCACTTT.